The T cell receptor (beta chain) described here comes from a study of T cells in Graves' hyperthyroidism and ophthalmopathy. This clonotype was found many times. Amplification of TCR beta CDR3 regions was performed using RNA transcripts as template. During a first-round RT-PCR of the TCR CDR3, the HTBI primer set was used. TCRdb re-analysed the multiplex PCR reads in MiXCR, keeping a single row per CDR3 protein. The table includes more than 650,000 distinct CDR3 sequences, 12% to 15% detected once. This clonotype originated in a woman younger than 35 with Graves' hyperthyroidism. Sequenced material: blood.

CDR3 protein: CSCRTSGTDTQYF. In DNA, the CDR3 is TGCAGTTGCAGGACTAGCGGAACAGATACGCAGTATTTT. The gene calls are TRBV20-1 and TRBJ2-3; 10 nucleotides line up with TRBD2. Germline V gives CDR1 DFQATT, CDR2 SNEGSKA (reference sequence). CDR3 length equals 13 residues. V lost 8 bases and J lost 3; bases outside the gene matches: 5.